What follows are 15 T cell receptor beta chains derived from one specimen sequenced in a study of cytomegalovirus exposure and HLA in healthy donors. A multiplex PCR was run with 60 Vbeta primers and 13 Jbeta primers. Sequencing was performed with immunoSEQ multiplex PCR; in TCRdb, only in-frame clones are kept and a portion is missing. Seen here are around 140,000 clones, just under 90% observed once, and the top ten hold around 5.2%. The sample taken for sequencing was PBMCs. The origin of the receptors is a woman in her 30s in good health and CMV-seronegative.

The chain employs TRBV10-3 and TRBJ1-6, with D possibly TRBD1 on 5 matching bases. Germline CDR1 reads ENHRY; CDR2 reads SYGVKD. V lost 10 bases, J lost 4 bases, and 14 bases lay in between. The CDR3 runs 14 residues. The CDR3 reads CATAGFQYNSPLHF. For the CDR3, the DNA is TGTGCCACCGCAGGGTTCCAATATAATTCACCCCTCCACTTT.

The V gene is TRBV18, the J gene TRBJ2-4; weak D call: TRBD1 (5 bases). The CDR3 runs 16 residues. The V end lost 3 bases, the J end lost 0 bases, and 12 bases lay between the germline ends. Germline V gene data show CDR1 as KGHSH and CDR2 as LQKENI. CDR3 bases: TGTGCCAGCTCACCGGTGATGGGGCTAGCCAAAAACATTCAGTACTTC. Protein product: CASSPVMGLAKNIQYF.

Only a few counts were recorded for this clone. The rearrangement uses TRBV5-1 and TRBJ2-7; D not certain. CDR3 length: 17 residues. The germline CDR1 and CDR2 sequences are SGHRS and YFSETQ. V was clipped by 0 bases and J by 3 bases, with 19 bases between them. The CDR3 reads CASSLALGQAGNYEQYF. CDR3 coding DNA: TGCGCCAGCAGCTTGGCCTTGGGTCAGGCAGGAAACTACGAGCAGTACTTC.

This clone was recorded only once. V usage is TRBV7-2 and J usage is TRBJ2-7; 8 nucleotides match TRBD2. V lost 5 bases, J lost 5 bases, and 8 bases stayed unmatched. CDR1 SGHTA and CDR2 FQGNSA come from the germline V gene. The CDR3 has 14 amino acids. CDR3: CASSPGGPPDEQYF. The DNA of the CDR3 is TGTGCCAGCAGCCCGGGGGGGCCCCCGGACGAGCAGTACTTC.

CDR3 coding DNA: TGTGCCAGCACCCCGGGGACAGGCTTCACCTACGAGCAGTACTTC. It yields the protein CASTPGTGFTYEQYF. This sequence joins TRBV6-1 and TRBJ2-7, with 8 bases matching TRBD1. Germline CDR1 and CDR2: MNHNS and SASEGT. The CDR3 extends over 15 amino acids. J gave up 2 bases and V 7 bases, and 10 bases lay outside the gene matches.

This clone was counted once. This rearrangement joins TRBV18 to TRBJ2-7; maybe TRBD2 (5 bases). The CDR3 is 12 residues long. The V end was cut by 3 bases, the J end by 6 bases, with 9 bases between. Germline V gene sequence: CDR1 KGHSH, CDR2 LQKENI. The CDR3 is CASSPPRGEQYF. CDR3 DNA: TGTGCCAGCTCACCGCCCCGGGGCGAGCAGTACTTC.

The chain has TRBV5-6 and TRBJ1-3, with D possibly being TRBD1 (5 bases). This CDR3 region has 15 residues. V was clipped by 5 bases and J by 1 base, with 13 bases between them. Germline CDR1 SGHDT, CDR2 YYEEEE. The CDR3 DNA reads as TGTGCCAGCAGATTGTCAGGGTCTTCTGGAAACACCATATATTTT. Translating it yields CASRLSGSSGNTIYF.

The rearrangement uses TRBV5-1 and TRBJ2-7; the D gene is possibly TRBD2 (6 bases). Trimming shortened V by 0 bases and J by 0 bases, and 13 bases separated the two germline ends. The germline V gene encodes CDR1 SGHRS and CDR2 YFSETQ. The CDR3 contains 16 residues. This CDR3 is CASSLGGLPSSYEQYF. In DNA form, the CDR3 reads TGCGCCAGCAGCTTGGGGGGACTTCCGAGCTCCTACGAGCAGTACTTC.

The rearrangement joins TRBV11-2 to TRBJ1-1; possibly TRBD1 for D (6 bases). This CDR3 is built from 16 residues. The V gene lost 1 base and the J gene lost 0 bases, with 12 bases spanning the gap. Per germline, CDR1 SGHAT and CDR2 FQNNGV. The CDR3 nucleotides read TGTGCCAGCAGCTTAGGTTCCTGGACAGTGAACACTGAAGCTTTCTTT. Translation: CASSLGSWTVNTEAFF.

This chain links TRBV30 with TRBJ2-7; D is unclear. The CDR3 runs to 14 residues. Trimming took 4 bases from V and 3 from J, leaving 16 bases between them. Germline V gene lookup returns CDR1 GTSNPN and CDR2 SVGIG (reference sequence). CDR3 nucleotides: TGTGCCTGGACAGGCACAGTAGTAAGCTACGAGCAGTACTTC. Amino acid sequence: CAWTGTVVSYEQYF. Based on the CDR3 plus reference TRBV30 and TRBJ2-7, the full variable domain is SQTIHQWPATLVQPVGSPLSLECTVEGTSNPNLYWYRQAAGRGLQLLFYSVGIGQISSEVPQNLSASRPQDRQFILSSKKLLLSDSGFYLCAWTGTVVSYEQYFGPGTRLTVT.

This clone was picked up one time. This rearrangement joins TRBV7-8 to TRBJ1-2, with D hard to call. V lost 5 bases to trimming and J lost 0 bases, with 10 bases between them. CDR3 length: 14 residues. Germline CDR1 and CDR2: SGHVS and FQNEAQ. The CDR3 DNA reads TGTGCCAGCAGCAGCAGGATTTCTAACTATGGCTACACCTTC. It specifies CASSSRISNYGYTF.

The CDR3 loop is CASSPRVLEGNIQYF. CDR3 DNA: TGTGCCAGCAGCCCGAGGGTGCTTGAGGGAAACATTCAGTACTTC. The chain combines TRBV7-9 with TRBJ2-4; tentative D call: TRBD2 (5 bases). The V end lost 5 bases, the J end lost 6 bases, and 17 bases lay between the germline ends. This CDR3 comprises 15 residues. Germline values: CDR1 SEHNR, CDR2 FQNEAQ (reference sequence).

The V and J genes are TRBV7-3 and TRBJ2-1, with D perhaps TRBD2 (6 bases). Germline-derived CDR1 and CDR2 are SGHTA and FQGTGA. There are 15 residues in the CDR3. Trimming pared 3 bases from V and 2 bases from J, leaving 11 bases between. The CDR3 here is CASSLAGRTYNEQFF. In DNA form, the CDR3 reads TGTGCCAGCAGCTTGGCGGGAAGGACCTACAATGAGCAGTTCTTC.

The chain links TRBV28 to TRBJ1-1; D uncertain. Per the germline V gene, CDR1 is MDHEN and CDR2 is SYDVKM. The CDR3 covers 11 residues. V was trimmed by 3 bases and J by 11 bases, leaving 10 bases between them. The CDR3 region is CASSFSLEAFF. CDR3 nucleotides: TGTGCCAGCAGTTTTTCCCTCGAGGCTTTCTTT.

J is TRBJ2-2 and V is TRBV5-4, with 7 bases aligning to TRBD2. The CDR3 extends over 18 amino acids. Trimming took 4 bases from V and 2 from J; bases not matched to a gene: 14. Germline CDR1 and CDR2: SGHNT and YYREEE (reference sequence). CDR3 region: CASSPSGIGTTNTGELFF. CDR3 bases: TGTGCCAGCAGCCCCTCGGGGATAGGGACTACCAACACCGGGGAGCTGTTTTTT.